This T cell receptor beta chain was sequenced in a study of blood T cells in healthy people across ages. The V and J ends lost 7 bases and 8 bases, in that order; junction bases with no gene match: 8. This CDR3 is 12 amino acids long. Per the germline V gene, CDR1 is SQVTM and CDR2 is ANQGSEA. General study findings and limits: The study lacked donor CMV status, which possibly confounded expanded clonotype changes.

Primers used in a second PCR of about 6 to 12 cycles were a sample-barcoded 5' primer and a J-beta primer mix. Samples each returned at least 2.5 million CDR3-containing paired-end reads. TCRdb recomputed calls from the 5' RACE reads with MiXCR, one row per CDR3 protein. The sample lists some 550,000 distinct CDR3 sequences, 47% occurring once. A remark on this clonotype: Antigen specificity is unknown.

This sequence joins TRBV29-1 and TRBJ2-1; TRBD1 aligns across 7 bases. Material for sequencing was blood. The receptor was isolated from an elderly man in good health. The CDR3 DNA reads TGCAGCGGACGACAGGGTTGGGATGAGCAGTTCTTC. Translation gives CSGRQGWDEQFF.